The 13 T cell receptor beta chains listed next were all sequenced from one sample in a study of T cell repertoires in cytomegalovirus infection. No antigen has been assigned to these receptors. TCRdb used MiXCR to reprocess the reads, holding one entry per CDR3 protein. There are about 700,000 distinct CDR3 sequences in the sample; 30% to 40% occur only once, and roughly 20% lies in the top ten. The sequences come from cultured PBMCs, collected from culture after CMV antigen stimulation. Every receptor here comes from a human donor in good health (CMV status not recorded). Some clones in this sample may be carry-over from other donors' samples.

A few counts support this clonotype. The V gene is TRBV12-3 or TRBV12-4, the J gene TRBJ1-1; D gene ambiguous. Trimming cost V 1 base and J 7 bases, with 4 bases left between them. The CDR3 extends over 11 amino acids. CDR3 protein: CASSLDGEAFF. In DNA form, the CDR3 reads TGTGCCAGCAGTTTAGACGGTGAAGCTTTCTTT.

This clonotype was detected many times. The chain links TRBV7-2 to TRBJ2-1, with D unclear. Per germline, CDR1 SGHTA and CDR2 FQGNSA. The V end was cut by 1 base, the J end by 0 bases, with 4 bases between. This CDR3 has 14 amino acids. CDR3 sequence (DNA): TGTGCCAGCAGCTTAGTTGGCTCCTACAATGAGCAGTTCTTC. Amino acid sequence: CASSLVGSYNEQFF.

This clonotype was counted a few times. The gene calls are TRBV28 and TRBJ1-1; D is undetermined. The CDR3 runs to 12 residues. V gave up 6 bases and J gave up 3 bases, with 8 bases separating them. Germline assignment: CDR1 MDHEN and CDR2 SYDVKM. CDR3 nucleotides: TGTGCCAGCAGAAGGCAGCACACTGAAGCTTTCTTT. Its translation is CASRRQHTEAFF.

This rearrangement joins TRBV7-4 to TRBJ2-3; D unresolved. The length of the CDR3 is 15 residues. Trimming shortened V by 2 bases and J by 6 bases, and 15 bases separated the two germline ends. Per germline, CDR1 SGHVT and CDR2 SQSDAQ. This CDR3 is CASSLNHRPIDTQYF. The CDR3 DNA reads TGTGCCAGCAGCTTAAATCATCGCCCGATTGATACGCAGTATTTT.

V and J are TRBV7-2 and TRBJ2-3, with D possibly TRBD1 on 5 matching bases. CDR3 length equals 15 residues. Germline CDR1 is SGHTA and CDR2 is FQGNSA. The V end was cut by 2 bases, the J end by 4 bases, with 13 bases between. The CDR3 reads CASSLSQGWADTQYF. For the CDR3, the DNA is TGTGCCAGCAGCTTAAGTCAGGGTTGGGCAGATACGCAGTATTTT.

This clonotype was recorded a few times. The chain couples TRBV12-3 or TRBV12-4 to TRBJ1-2, with TRBD1 matching over 9 bases. CDR3 length: 17 residues. The V gene end was trimmed by 5 bases and the J gene end by 8 bases; junction bases not matched to a gene: 18. CDR3 region: CASSRTGVLQGADGYTF. The CDR3 DNA reads TGTGCCAGCAGTCGGACAGGGGTCTTACAGGGGGCGGACGGCTACACCTTC.

The chain recombines TRBV12-5 with TRBJ1-2; D is uncertain. The CDR3 extends over 11 amino acids. Germline CDR1 reads LGHNT; CDR2 reads FRNRAP. The ends were cut back, 5 bases at V and 6 bases at J, with 7 bases in the middle. CDR3 nucleotide sequence: TGTGCTAGTGGTGGGGATCATGGCTACACCTTC. Its translation: CASGGDHGYTF.

This clonotype showed up just a few times. The gene calls are TRBV7-2 and TRBJ2-7; 12 bases match TRBD2. This CDR3 comprises 19 residues. Germline values: CDR1 SGHTA, CDR2 FQGNSA. V was clipped by 3 bases and J by 3 bases; unmatched bases: 15. In DNA form, the CDR3 reads TGTGCCAGCAGCTTCCCAGCGAGGGGACCACTAGCGGGGGGCTACGAGCAGTACTTC. Protein sequence: CASSFPARGPLAGGYEQYF.

This clonotype was seen a handful of times. This sequence joins TRBV6-5 and TRBJ2-7; 8 nucleotides line up with TRBD2. Germline V gene data show CDR1 as MNHEY and CDR2 as SVGAGI. CDR3 size: 14 residues. V lost 1 base to trimming and J lost 2 bases; unmatched junction nucleotides: 1. The CDR3 DNA reads as TGTGCCAGCAGTTACTTAGCGGGGACCTACGAGCAGTACTTC. Protein sequence: CASSYLAGTYEQYF.

This chain links TRBV6-5 with TRBJ2-7, with D possibly being TRBD1 (6 bases). The V gene's germline CDR1 is MNHEY and CDR2 SVGAGI. Between the trimmed V and J ends, which lost 0 bases and 1 base, there was a span of 13 bases. The CDR3 has 16 amino acids. CDR3 nucleotides: TGTGCCAGCAGTTACTCCCCGGGACACGCATCCTACGAGCAGTACTTC. Translating gives CASSYSPGHASYEQYF.

There are a few counts of this clonotype. This chain uses TRBV15 with TRBJ2-7; the match to TRBD1 covers 7 bases. The CDR3 runs to 15 residues. V shed 1 base, J shed 2 bases, and the junction held 5 bases outside the gene matches. The germline V gene encodes CDR1 LNHNV and CDR2 YYDKDF (reference sequence). The CDR3 sequence is CATSRGGTEAYEQYF. The CDR3 DNA reads as TGTGCCACCAGCAGAGGGGGGACAGAAGCCTACGAGCAGTACTTC.

The chain recombines TRBV27 with TRBJ2-1, with 15 positions matching TRBD2. J gave up 6 bases and V 8 bases, and 11 bases lay outside the gene matches. Germline V gives CDR1 MNHEY, CDR2 SMNVEV (reference sequence). CDR3 size: 17 residues. The CDR3, as DNA: TGTGCCAGCTACTACCTCTGGACTAGCGGGAGGGCCAATGAGCAGTTCTTC. Translated, it gives CASYYLWTSGRANEQFF.

The chain uses TRBV6-1 and TRBJ2-1, with 12 bases aligning to TRBD2. Germline V CDR1 and CDR2: MNHNS, SASEGT. The CDR3 covers 17 residues. The V gene end was trimmed by 7 bases and the J gene end by 0 bases; junction bases not matched to a gene: 7. DNA for the CDR3: TGTGCCAGCACTAGCGGGAGGGCCGAGAGCTCCTACAATGAGCAGTTCTTC. Protein sequence: CASTSGRAESSYNEQFF.